The sequence of this TCR beta chain was determined in a study of beta chain features in type 1 diabetes. Cell sorting via CD45RO/CCR7/CD25/CD127/CD95/CD27 was performed to obtain CD4+ naive, central memory, regulatory and stem cell-like memory cells. Notes on the study in general: For type 1 diabetes patients, VDJ junctions showed fewer insertions and more deletions. Equally in patients and controls, PCR might preferentially amplify shorter templates. The naive, central memory and Treg TCRB repertoires looked more alike in patients than they did in healthy donors. Type 1 diabetes patients had TCRB CDR3s that were shorter (moderately but significantly so) in all four CD4+ subsets.

On this clone: Its specificity is unknown.

Every bit of the isolated RNA underwent reverse transcription, so sequencing read expressed TCRB transcripts. Method: immunoSEQ multiplex PCR; TCRdb's copy keeps in-frame clones and lacks some. Of about 240,000 clones listed, roughly 13% are singletons. The germline V gene has CDR1 SQVTM and CDR2 ANQGSEA. The V end was cut by 6 bases, the J end by 0 bases, with 17 bases between. The CDR3 has 16 residues. The TCR originated in a man younger than 40 with type 1 diabetes. The sequenced sample consisted of naive CD4+ T cells from blood. The chain uses TRBV29-1 and TRBJ2-2; D is undetermined. The CDR3 DNA is TGCAGCGTGAGAGAGGTTAAATTCGCGAACACCGGGGAGCTGTTTTTT. It encodes CSVREVKFANTGELFF.